The clone carrying this T cell receptor (beta chain) was recorded at least ten times. Its antigen is not known. No cell sorting was done before RNA was extracted from the tissue. The source of the sample is a study of tumor and adjacent non-tumor tissue in lung cancer. Study information: The cohort had roughly 12 adenocarcinoma, a couple of squamous cell and 1 small cell patients.

The library came from three nested PCR rounds adapted from ARM-PCR protocols. TCRdb re-called the multiplex PCR reads through MiXCR, storing one row per CDR3 protein. The table lists over 130,000 distinct CDR3 sequences, around 65% of them singletons. Study findings and constraints: Patients with more diverse tumor TCRs had worse survival. TCR diversity was significantly greater in tumor than normal lung tissue.

V lost 4 bases to trimming and J lost 1 base, with 8 bases between them. The germline CDR1 and CDR2 sequences are SGHAT and FQNNGV. This CDR3 is built from 13 residues. Sequenced input: lung tumor tissue. The clonotype comes from a man aged 55 to 69 with small cell lung cancer. This chain joins TRBV11-2 and TRBJ2-7, with D uncertain. DNA of the CDR3: TGTGCCAGCAGCTCTACTGTATCCTACGAGCAGTACTTC. Translating it yields CASSSTVSYEQYF.